Below are 16 T cell receptor beta chains sequenced from a single sample in a study of T cells in Graves' hyperthyroidism and ophthalmopathy. Using RNA transcripts as the source, TCR beta CDR3 regions were amplified. Primed by the HTBI set, a first-round RT-PCR was run on the TCR CDR3. TCRdb re-called the multiplex PCR reads through MiXCR, storing one row per CDR3 protein. Of about 560,000 distinct CDR3 sequences in the sample, 16% are singletons; the top ten hold about 20%. The sequenced sample consisted of blood. Receptor source: a woman aged 18-35 years with Graves' hyperthyroidism.

This clonotype has at least ten counts. The V gene is TRBV13, the J gene TRBJ2-2; D gene ambiguous. CDR1 is PRHDT, CDR2 FYEKMQ, per germline (reference sequence). The CDR3 is 15 residues long. Between the trimmed V and J ends, which lost 2 bases and 4 bases, there was a span of 11 bases. CDR3 nucleotides: TGTGCCAGCAGCTTACGGTCACGCAGCACCGGGGAGCTGTTTTTT. The encoded protein is CASSLRSRSTGELFF.

This clonotype was seen a few times. The chain carries TRBV24-1 and TRBJ1-2; D might be TRBD1 (5 bases). The V gene lost 3 bases and the J gene lost 6 bases, with 7 bases spanning the gap. The CDR3 runs to 12 residues. Germline CDR1 is KGHDR and CDR2 is SFDVKD. In DNA, the CDR3 is TGTGCCACCAGTGATCGCAGGGATGGCTACACCTTC. Translation gives CATSDRRDGYTF.

This clonotype appeared many times. This chain connects TRBV6-1 to TRBJ2-2; TRBD1 aligns across 9 bases. Germline CDR1 is MNHNS and CDR2 is SASEGT. The CDR3 has 15 amino acids. The V and J ends lost 7 bases and 4 bases, in that order; junction bases with no gene match: 7. CDR3 DNA: TGTGCCAGCATGGTCGGGACAGGGTCCACCGGGGAGCTGTTTTTT. Amino acid sequence: CASMVGTGSTGELFF.

Concerning this clonotype: The junction departs from germline at one end; a sequencing error may be responsible. The chain is built from TRBV2 and TRBJ1-2, with D perhaps matching TRBD1 (5 bases). The germline V gene encodes CDR1 SNHLY and CDR2 FYNNEI. The CDR3 has 10 residues. CDR3 sequence: CASSDGRATF. The CDR3 DNA reads TGTGCCAGTAGTGATGGCAGGGCCACCTTC.

This clonotype turned up a few times. The chain is built from TRBV30 and TRBJ2-3; D not resolved. Trimming removed 2 bases at V and 5 bases at J, with 14 bases between. The CDR3 sequence is 14 residues long. The germline V gene encodes CDR1 GTSNPN and CDR2 SVGIG (reference sequence). The CDR3 nucleotides are TGTGCCTGGAGTCAAACCGGCTGGGGAGATACGCAGTATTTT. Its protein is CAWSQTGWGDTQYF.

This clonotype was recorded once. The V call is TRBV12-5, the J call TRBJ1-2; 10 bases agree with TRBD1. The germline V gene has CDR1 LGHNT and CDR2 FRNRAP. The V segment lost 6 bases and the J segment 5 bases; nucleotides outside the gene matches: 6. This CDR3 region has 14 residues. DNA of the CDR3: TGTGCTAGTGGGTCGGACAGGGGGGGATATGGCTACACCTTC. Its protein is CASGSDRGGYGYTF. Full variable domain (missing parts from reference TRBV12-5 and TRBJ1-2): DARVTQTPRHKVTEMGQEVTMRCQPILGHNTVFWYRQTMMQGLELLAYFRNRAPLDDSGMPKDRFSAEMPDATLATLKIQPSEPRDSAVYFCASGSDRGGYGYTFGSGTRLTVV.

This clonotype was observed a handful of times. The rearrangement joins TRBV3-1 to TRBJ2-7; TRBD1 agrees at 12 bases. J gave up 5 bases and V 2 bases, and 4 bases lay outside the gene matches. The CDR3 covers 15 residues. CDR1 is LGHDT and CDR2 is YNNKEL in the germline V gene (reference sequence). The CDR3 region is CASSQPGQGANEQYF. The CDR3 DNA is TGTGCCAGCAGCCAACCGGGACAGGGGGCCAACGAGCAGTACTTC.

This clonotype has only a few counts. The genes are TRBV10-1 and TRBJ2-3; D perhaps matches TRBD1 (5 bases). The germline V gene has CDR1 WNHNN and CDR2 SYGVQD (reference sequence). There are 16 residues in the CDR3. The V gene lost 6 bases and the J gene lost 0 bases, with 16 bases spanning the gap. The CDR3, as DNA: TGCGCCAGCAGCCGACAGAGGAGTTCTAGCACAGATACGCAGTATTTT. It encodes CASSRQRSSSTDTQYF.

This clonotype was seen repeatedly, ten times or more. The chain uses TRBV24-1 and TRBJ2-3; possibly TRBD1 or TRBD2 for D (5 bases each). CDR1 KGHDR and CDR2 SFDVKD come from the germline V gene. The CDR3 is 14 residues long. Trimming stripped 4 bases from V and 2 bases from J, with 9 bases between. The CDR3 DNA is TGTGCCACCAGTGACCGAGGGACCACAGATACGCAGTATTTT. Translation: CATSDRGTTDTQYF.

There are a few counts of this clonotype. This chain connects TRBV13 to TRBJ2-1; possibly TRBD2 for D (5 bases). V was pared by 5 bases and J by 2 bases, with 13 bases between. This CDR3 has 15 amino acids. Germline V lookup: CDR1 PRHDT, CDR2 FYEKMQ (reference sequence). The CDR3 spells CASSRGLGTYNEQFF. The CDR3 DNA reads TGTGCCAGCAGCCGAGGACTGGGGACCTACAATGAGCAGTTCTTC.

This clonotype has ten or more counts. J is TRBJ2-5 and V is TRBV20-1; the D gene is possibly TRBD1 (5 bases). CDR3 size: 15 residues. Trimming removed 6 bases at V and 7 bases at J, with 24 bases between. CDR1 DFQATT and CDR2 SNEGSKA come from the germline V gene (reference sequence). CDR3 protein: CSAGQPEPFLGTQYF. The CDR3 DNA reads TGCAGTGCGGGGCAGCCCGAACCTTTTCTGGGGACCCAGTACTTC.

A note on this clonotype: At one end the junction does not follow the germline gene, possibly because of a read error. The chain links TRBV6-5 to TRBJ2-2, with 9 bases fitting TRBD2. CDR1 and CDR2 from the germline V gene are MNHEY and SVGAGI. The CDR3 extends over 17 amino acids. CDR3 protein: CAGSESMVAGVTGELFF. CDR3 nucleotides: TGTGCCGGCAGTGAAAGTATGGTAGCGGGAGTTACCGGGGAGCTGTTTTTT.

The chain couples TRBV29-1 to TRBJ2-2, with a tentative D call TRBD1 (6 bases). The V and J ends lost 0 bases and 8 bases respectively, with 16 bases between them. This CDR3 comprises 15 residues. From germline, CDR1 is SQVTM and CDR2 ANQGSEA. CDR3 sequence reads: CSVEEGHLDPGELFF. CDR3 DNA: TGCAGCGTTGAAGAGGGACACCTAGATCCAGGGGAGCTGTTTTTT.

This clonotype was found many times. V and J are TRBV4-3 and TRBJ1-2; possibly TRBD1 for D (5 bases). Germline V gives CDR1 LGHNA, CDR2 YSLEER. The CDR3 covers 14 residues. Trimming took off 0 bases at V and 6 bases at J, with 11 bases between the two ends. In DNA, the CDR3 is TGCGCCAGCAGCCAAGATGGGGGGAATGATGGCTACACCTTC. It specifies CASSQDGGNDGYTF.

This chain connects TRBV9 to TRBJ1-2, with D possibly TRBD1 on 5 matching bases. CDR1 is SGDLS, CDR2 YYNGEE, per germline. V was trimmed by 2 bases and J by 4 bases, leaving 15 bases between them. The CDR3 is 15 residues long. CDR3 DNA sequence: TGTGCCAGCAGCGTTTCAGGGACCCCTACCTATGGCTACACCTTC. Encoded protein: CASSVSGTPTYGYTF.

This clonotype appeared many times. V and J are TRBV20-1 and TRBJ1-1; TRBD1 might be the D (6 bases). Germline V gene lookup returns CDR1 DFQATT and CDR2 SNEGSKA (reference sequence). The CDR3 length is 13 residues. V lost 1 base to trimming and J lost 5 bases, with 11 bases between them. The CDR3 loop is CSARGAGATEAFF. Written as DNA, the CDR3 is TGCAGTGCTAGAGGAGCAGGGGCAACTGAAGCTTTCTTT.